This record concerns one T cell receptor beta chain sequence. Profiling relied on immunoSEQ multiplex PCR, and the TCRdb table lists in-frame clones only, not all of them. The table lists approximately 100,000 clones, around 90% of them singletons. The V end was cut by 6 bases, the J end by 1 base, with 10 bases between. CDR1 is SGHTA and CDR2 is FQGTGA in the germline V gene. The CDR3 contains 14 residues. The record originates from a study of OX40 agonist ivuxolimab in advanced cancers. The chain couples TRBV7-3 to TRBJ1-3, with D maybe TRBD1 (6 bases). The sample consisted of CD4+ or CD8+ T cells sorted from blood, taken in a trial of the OX40 agonist ivuxolimab. The sequence was collected from an adult with an advanced solid tumor such as melanoma, head and neck, liver or kidney cancer. The CDR3 here is CASSAGASGNTIYF. CDR3 in DNA: TGTGCCAGCAGTGCGGGGGCATCTGGAAACACCATATATTTT.